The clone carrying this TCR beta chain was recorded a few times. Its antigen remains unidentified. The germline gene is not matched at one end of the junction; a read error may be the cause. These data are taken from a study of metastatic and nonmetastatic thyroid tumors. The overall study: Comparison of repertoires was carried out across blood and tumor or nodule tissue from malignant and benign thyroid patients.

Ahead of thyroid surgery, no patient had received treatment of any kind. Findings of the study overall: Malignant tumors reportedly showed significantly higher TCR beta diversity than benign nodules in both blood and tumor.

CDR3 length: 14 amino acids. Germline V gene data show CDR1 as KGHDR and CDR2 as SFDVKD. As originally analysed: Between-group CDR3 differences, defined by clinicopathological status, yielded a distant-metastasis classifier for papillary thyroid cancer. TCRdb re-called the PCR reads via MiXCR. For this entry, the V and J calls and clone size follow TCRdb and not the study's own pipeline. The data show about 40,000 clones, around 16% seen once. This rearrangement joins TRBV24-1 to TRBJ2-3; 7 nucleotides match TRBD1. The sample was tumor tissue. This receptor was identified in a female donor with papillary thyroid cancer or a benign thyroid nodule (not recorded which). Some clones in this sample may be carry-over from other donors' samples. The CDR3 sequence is CATSISVGTDTRYF. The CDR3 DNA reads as TGTGCCACCAGTATATCAGTGGGGACAGATACGCGGTATTTT.